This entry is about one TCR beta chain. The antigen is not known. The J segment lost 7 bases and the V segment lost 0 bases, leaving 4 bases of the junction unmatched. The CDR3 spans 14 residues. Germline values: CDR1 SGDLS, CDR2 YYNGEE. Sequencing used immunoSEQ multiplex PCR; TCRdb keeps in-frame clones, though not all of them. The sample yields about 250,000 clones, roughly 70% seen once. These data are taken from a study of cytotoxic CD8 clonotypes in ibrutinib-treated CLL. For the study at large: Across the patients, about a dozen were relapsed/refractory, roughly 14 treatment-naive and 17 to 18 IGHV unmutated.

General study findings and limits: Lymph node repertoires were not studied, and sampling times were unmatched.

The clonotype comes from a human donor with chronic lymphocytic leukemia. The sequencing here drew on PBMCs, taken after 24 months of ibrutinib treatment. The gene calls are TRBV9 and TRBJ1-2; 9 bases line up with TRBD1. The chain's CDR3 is CASSVERDRVGYTF. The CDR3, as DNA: TGTGCCAGCAGCGTAGAGCGGGACAGGGTTGGCTACACCTTC. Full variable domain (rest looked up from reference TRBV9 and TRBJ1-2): DSGVTQTPKHLITATGQRVTLRCSPRSGDLSVYWYQQSLDQGLQFLIQYYNGEERAKGNILERFSAQQFPDLHSELNLSSLELGDSALYFCASSVERDRVGYTFGSGTRLTVV.